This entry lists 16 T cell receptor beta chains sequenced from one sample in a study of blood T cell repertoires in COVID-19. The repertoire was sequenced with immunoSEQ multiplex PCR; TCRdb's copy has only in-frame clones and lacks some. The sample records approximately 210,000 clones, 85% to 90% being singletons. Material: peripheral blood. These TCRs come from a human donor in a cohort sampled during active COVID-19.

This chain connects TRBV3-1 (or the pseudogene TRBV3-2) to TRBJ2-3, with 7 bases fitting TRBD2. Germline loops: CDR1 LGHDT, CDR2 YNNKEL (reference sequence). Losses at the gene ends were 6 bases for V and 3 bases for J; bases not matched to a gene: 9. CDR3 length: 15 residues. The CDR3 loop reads CASSSGTTETDTQYF. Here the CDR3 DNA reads TGTGCCAGCAGTTCCGGGACTACCGAAACAGATACGCAGTATTTT.

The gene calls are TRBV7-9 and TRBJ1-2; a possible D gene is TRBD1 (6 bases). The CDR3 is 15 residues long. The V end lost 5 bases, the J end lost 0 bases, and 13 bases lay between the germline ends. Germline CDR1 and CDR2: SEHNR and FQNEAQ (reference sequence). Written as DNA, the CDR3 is TGTGCCAGCAGCCCGGGGACACGGACTAACTATGGCTACACCTTC. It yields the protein CASSPGTRTNYGYTF.

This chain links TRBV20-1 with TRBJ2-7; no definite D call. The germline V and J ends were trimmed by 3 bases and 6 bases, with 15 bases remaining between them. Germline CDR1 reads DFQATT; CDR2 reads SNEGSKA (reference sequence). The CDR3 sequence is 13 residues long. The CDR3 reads CSASRVAPLEQYF. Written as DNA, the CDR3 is TGCAGTGCTAGTCGGGTCGCTCCACTCGAGCAGTACTTC.

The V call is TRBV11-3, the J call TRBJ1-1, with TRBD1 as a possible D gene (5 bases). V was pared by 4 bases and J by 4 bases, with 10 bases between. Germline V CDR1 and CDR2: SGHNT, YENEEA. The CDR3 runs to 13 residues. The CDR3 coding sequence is TGTGCCAGCAGCTGGACACCTTCCACTGAAGCTTTCTTT. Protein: CASSWTPSTEAFF.

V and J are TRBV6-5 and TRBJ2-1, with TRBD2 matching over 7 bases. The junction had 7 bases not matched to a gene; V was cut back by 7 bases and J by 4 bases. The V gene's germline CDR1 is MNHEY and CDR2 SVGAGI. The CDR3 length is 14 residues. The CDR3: CASTPLAMYNEQFF. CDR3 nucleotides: TGTGCCAGCACCCCACTAGCGATGTACAATGAGCAGTTCTTC.

The CDR3 sequence: CASSLGTGSGYTF. The CDR3 region has the DNA TGCGCCAGCAGCTTGGGGACAGGGTCTGGCTACACCTTC. The gene calls are TRBV5-1 and TRBJ1-2; 8 bases line up with TRBD1. J gave up 7 bases and V 0 bases, and 2 bases lay outside the gene matches. The CDR3 sequence is 13 residues long. Germline CDR1 is SGHRS and CDR2 is YFSETQ. Based on the CDR3 plus reference TRBV5-1 and TRBJ1-2, the full variable domain is KAGVTQTPRYLIKTRGQQVTLSCSPISGHRSVSWYQQTPGQGLQFLFEYFSETQRNKGNFPGRFSGRQFSNSRSEMNVSTLELGDSALYLCASSLGTGSGYTFGSGTRLTVV.

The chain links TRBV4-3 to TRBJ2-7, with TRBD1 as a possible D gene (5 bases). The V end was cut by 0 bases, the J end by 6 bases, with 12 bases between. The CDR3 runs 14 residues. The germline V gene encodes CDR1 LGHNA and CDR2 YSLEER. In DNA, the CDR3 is TGCGCCAGCAGCCAAGATCAATTCCAGGGCGAGCAGTACTTC. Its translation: CASSQDQFQGEQYF.

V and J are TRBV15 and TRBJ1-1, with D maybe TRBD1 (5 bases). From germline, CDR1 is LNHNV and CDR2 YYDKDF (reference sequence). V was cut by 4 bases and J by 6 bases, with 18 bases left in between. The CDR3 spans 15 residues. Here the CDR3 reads CATSKPGKVIPEAFF. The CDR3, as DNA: TGTGCCACCAGCAAACCAGGGAAGGTCATCCCTGAAGCTTTCTTT.

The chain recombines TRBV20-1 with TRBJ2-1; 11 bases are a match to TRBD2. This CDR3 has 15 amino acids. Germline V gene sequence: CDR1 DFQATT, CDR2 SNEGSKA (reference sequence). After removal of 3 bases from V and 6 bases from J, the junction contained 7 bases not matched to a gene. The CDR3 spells CSASLAGGRGNEQFF. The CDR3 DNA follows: TGCAGTGCTAGTTTAGCGGGAGGGAGGGGCAATGAGCAGTTCTTC.

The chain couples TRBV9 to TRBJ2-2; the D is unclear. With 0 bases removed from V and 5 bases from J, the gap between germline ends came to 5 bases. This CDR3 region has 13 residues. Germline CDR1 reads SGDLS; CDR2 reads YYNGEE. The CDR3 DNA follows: TGTGCCAGCAGCGTAGGGAGAACCGGGGAGCTGTTTTTT. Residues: CASSVGRTGELFF. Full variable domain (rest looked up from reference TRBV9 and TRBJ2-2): DSGVTQTPKHLITATGQRVTLRCSPRSGDLSVYWYQQSLDQGLQFLIQYYNGEERAKGNILERFSAQQFPDLHSELNLSSLELGDSALYFCASSVGRTGELFFGEGSRLTVL.

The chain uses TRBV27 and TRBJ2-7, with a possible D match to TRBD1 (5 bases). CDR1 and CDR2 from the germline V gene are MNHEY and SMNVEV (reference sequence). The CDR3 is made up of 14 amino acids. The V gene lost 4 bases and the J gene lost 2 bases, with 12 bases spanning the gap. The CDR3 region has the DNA TGTGCCAGCAGTTATGACAGAAAAACCTACGAGCAGTACTTC. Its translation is CASSYDRKTYEQYF.

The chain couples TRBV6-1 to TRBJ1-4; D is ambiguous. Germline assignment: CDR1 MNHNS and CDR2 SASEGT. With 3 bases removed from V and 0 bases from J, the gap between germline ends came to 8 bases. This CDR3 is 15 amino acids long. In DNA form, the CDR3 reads TGTGCCAGCAGTGACGTCTCCTCAACTAATGAAAAACTGTTTTTT. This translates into CASSDVSSTNEKLFF.

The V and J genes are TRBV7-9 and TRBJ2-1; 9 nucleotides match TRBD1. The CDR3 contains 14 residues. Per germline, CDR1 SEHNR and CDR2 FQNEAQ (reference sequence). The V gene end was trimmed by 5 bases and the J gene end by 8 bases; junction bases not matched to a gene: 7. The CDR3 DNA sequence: TGTGCCAGCAGCAAGGGACAGGGTGGCCATGAGCAGTTCTTC. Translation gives CASSKGQGGHEQFF.

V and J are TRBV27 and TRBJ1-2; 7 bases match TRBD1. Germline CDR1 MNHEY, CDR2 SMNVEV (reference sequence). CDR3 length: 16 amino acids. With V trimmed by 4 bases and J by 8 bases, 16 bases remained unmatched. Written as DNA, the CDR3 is TGTGCCAGCAGTTCCCTCGAGACAGGGAGGCTAGGAGGCTACACCTTC. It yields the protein CASSSLETGRLGGYTF.

The CDR3 loop is CASSSTGPPGNTIYF. In DNA, the CDR3 is TGTGCCAGCAGCTCCACAGGTCCCCCTGGAAACACCATATATTTT. The chain joins TRBV7-2 to TRBJ1-3, with D perhaps matching TRBD1 (5 bases). The V gene lost 4 bases and the J gene lost 2 bases, with 12 bases spanning the gap. In germline, CDR1 is SGHTA, CDR2 FQGNSA. The CDR3 runs 15 residues.

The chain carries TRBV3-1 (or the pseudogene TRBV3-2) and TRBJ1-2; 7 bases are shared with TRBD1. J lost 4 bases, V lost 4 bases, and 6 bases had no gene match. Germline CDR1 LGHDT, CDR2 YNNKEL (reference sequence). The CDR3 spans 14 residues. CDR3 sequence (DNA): TGTGCCAGCAGCCTGACAGGGTCTGGCTATGGCTACACCTTC. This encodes CASSLTGSGYGYTF.